The sequence of this TCR beta chain was determined in a study of T cell changes during pregnancy in multiple sclerosis. TCRdb keeps only in-frame clones here, not all; method: immunoSEQ multiplex PCR. Of 55,000 to 65,000 clones listed, just under 95% were seen once; the top ten hold 1.4%. This CDR3 spans 16 amino acids. Germline CDR1 SQVTM, CDR2 ANQGSEA. The V end lost 0 bases, the J end lost 3 bases, and 17 bases lay between the germline ends. The receptor was isolated from a female donor with multiple sclerosis, enrolled in a pregnancy study. Here the sequenced sample was peripheral blood, taken in the second trimester of pregnancy. The rearrangement links TRBV29-1 to TRBJ1-1, with D possibly being TRBD1 (5 bases). CDR3 sequence reads: CSVEDLGGDPHTEAFF. The CDR3 DNA reads as TGCAGCGTTGAAGATCTGGGCGGGGACCCTCACACTGAAGCTTTCTTT.